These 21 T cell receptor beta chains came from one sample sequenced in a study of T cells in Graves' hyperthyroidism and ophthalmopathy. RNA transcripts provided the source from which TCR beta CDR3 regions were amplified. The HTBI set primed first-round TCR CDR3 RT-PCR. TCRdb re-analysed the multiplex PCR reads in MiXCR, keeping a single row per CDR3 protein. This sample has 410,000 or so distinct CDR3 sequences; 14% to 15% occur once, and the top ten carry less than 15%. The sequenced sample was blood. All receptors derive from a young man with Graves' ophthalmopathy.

The CDR3 sequence: CSARDRPNNSPLHF. CDR3 DNA sequence: TGCAGTGCTAGAGATCGTCCCAATAATTCACCCCTCCACTTT. The chain combines TRBV20-1 with TRBJ1-6; D is unclear. The V gene's germline CDR1 is DFQATT and CDR2 SNEGSKA (reference sequence). Trimming cost V 0 bases and J 5 bases, with 8 bases left between them. CDR3 length equals 14 residues.

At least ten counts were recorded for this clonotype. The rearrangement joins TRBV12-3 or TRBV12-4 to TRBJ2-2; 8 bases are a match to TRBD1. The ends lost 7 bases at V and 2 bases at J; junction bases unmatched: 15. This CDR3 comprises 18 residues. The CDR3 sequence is CASTLYHRDRRNTGELFF. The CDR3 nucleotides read TGTGCCAGCACCCTATACCACCGGGACAGGAGAAACACCGGGGAGCTGTTTTTT.

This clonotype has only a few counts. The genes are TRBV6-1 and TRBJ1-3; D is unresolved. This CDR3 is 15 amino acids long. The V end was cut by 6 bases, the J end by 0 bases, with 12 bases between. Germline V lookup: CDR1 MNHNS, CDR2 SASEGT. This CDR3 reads CASSPGILSGNTIYF. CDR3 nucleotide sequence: TGTGCCAGCAGCCCCGGCATCCTCTCTGGAAACACCATATATTTT.

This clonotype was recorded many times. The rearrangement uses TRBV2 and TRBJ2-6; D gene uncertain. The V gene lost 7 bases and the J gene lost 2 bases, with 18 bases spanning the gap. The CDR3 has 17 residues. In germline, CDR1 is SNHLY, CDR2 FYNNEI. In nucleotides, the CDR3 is TGTGCCAGCATTTTCCGGGTCAAAATTACTGGGGCCAACGTCCTGACTTTC. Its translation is CASIFRVKITGANVLTF.

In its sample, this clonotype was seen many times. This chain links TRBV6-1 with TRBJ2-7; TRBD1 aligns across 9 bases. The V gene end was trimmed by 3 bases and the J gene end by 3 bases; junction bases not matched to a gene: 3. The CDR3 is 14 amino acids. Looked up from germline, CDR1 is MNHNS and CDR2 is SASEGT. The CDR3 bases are TGTGCCAGCAGTGATGACAGGGGGTTCTACGAGCAGTACTTC. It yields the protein CASSDDRGFYEQYF.

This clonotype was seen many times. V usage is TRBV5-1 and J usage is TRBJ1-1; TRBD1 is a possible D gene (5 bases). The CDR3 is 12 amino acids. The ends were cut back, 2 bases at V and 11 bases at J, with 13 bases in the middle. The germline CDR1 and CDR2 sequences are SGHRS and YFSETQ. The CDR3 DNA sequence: TGCGCCAGCAGCTTCTCCGGGGGGGAGGCTTTCTTT. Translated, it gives CASSFSGGEAFF. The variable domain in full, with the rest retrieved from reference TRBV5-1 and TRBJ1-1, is KAGVTQTPRYLIKTRGQQVTLSCSPISGHRSVSWYQQTPGQGLQFLFEYFSETQRNKGNFPGRFSGRQFSNSRSEMNVSTLELGDSALYLCASSFSGGEAFFGQGTRLTVV.

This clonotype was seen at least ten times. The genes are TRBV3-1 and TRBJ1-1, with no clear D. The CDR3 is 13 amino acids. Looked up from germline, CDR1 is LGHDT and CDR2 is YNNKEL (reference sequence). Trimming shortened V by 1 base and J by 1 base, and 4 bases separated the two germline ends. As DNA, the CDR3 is TGTGCCAGCAGCCAAGTGGCGAACACTGAAGCTTTCTTT. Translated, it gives CASSQVANTEAFF.

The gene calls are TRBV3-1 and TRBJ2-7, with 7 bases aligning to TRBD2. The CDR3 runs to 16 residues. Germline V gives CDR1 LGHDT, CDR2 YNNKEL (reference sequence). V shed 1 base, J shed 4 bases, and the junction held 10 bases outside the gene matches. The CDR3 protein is CASSQGFGGGQYEQYF. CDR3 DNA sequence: TGTGCCAGCAGCCAAGGGTTTGGGGGAGGGCAATACGAGCAGTACTTC.

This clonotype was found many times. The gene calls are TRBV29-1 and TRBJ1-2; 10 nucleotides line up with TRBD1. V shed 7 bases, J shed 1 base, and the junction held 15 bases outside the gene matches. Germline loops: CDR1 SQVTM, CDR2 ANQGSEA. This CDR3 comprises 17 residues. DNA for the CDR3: TGCAGCGCTTGGGGGGTGACAGGGGGCGCTGATAACTATGGCTACACCTTC. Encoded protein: CSAWGVTGGADNYGYTF.

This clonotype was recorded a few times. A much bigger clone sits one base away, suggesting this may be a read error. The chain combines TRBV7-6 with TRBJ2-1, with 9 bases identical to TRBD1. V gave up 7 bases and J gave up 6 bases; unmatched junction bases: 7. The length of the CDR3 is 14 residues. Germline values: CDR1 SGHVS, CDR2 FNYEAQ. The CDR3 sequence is CASIPGQGSNEQFF. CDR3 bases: TGTGCCAGCATCCCGGGACAGGGATCCAATGAGCAGTTCTTC.

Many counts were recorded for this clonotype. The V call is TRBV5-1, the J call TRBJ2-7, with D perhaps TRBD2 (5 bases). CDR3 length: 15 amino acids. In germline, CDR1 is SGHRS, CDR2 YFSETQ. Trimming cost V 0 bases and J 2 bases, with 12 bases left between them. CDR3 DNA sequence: TGCGCCAGCAGCTTGGCTCGGGGAACCCCCTACGAGCAGTACTTC. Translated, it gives CASSLARGTPYEQYF.

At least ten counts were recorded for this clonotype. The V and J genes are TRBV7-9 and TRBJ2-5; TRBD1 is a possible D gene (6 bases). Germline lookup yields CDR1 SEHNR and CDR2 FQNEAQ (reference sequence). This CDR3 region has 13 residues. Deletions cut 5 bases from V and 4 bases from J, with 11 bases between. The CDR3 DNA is TGTGCCAGCAGCGCACAGGGAAGAGAGACCCAGTACTTC. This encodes CASSAQGRETQYF.

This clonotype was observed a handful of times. CDR3 coding DNA: TGTGCCAGCAGGAGGGACAGGGTGGCCGGGGAGCTGTTTTTT. Protein: CASRRDRVAGELFF. The chain recombines TRBV6-2 or TRBV6-3 with TRBJ2-2; TRBD1 matches at 9 bases. Per the germline V gene, CDR1 is MNHEY and CDR2 is SVGEGT. The V segment lost 6 bases and the J segment 6 bases; nucleotides outside the gene matches: 5. The CDR3 consists of 14 residues.

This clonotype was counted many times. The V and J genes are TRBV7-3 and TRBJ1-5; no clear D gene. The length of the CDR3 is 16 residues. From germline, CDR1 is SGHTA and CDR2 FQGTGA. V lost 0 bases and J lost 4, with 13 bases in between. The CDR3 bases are TGTGCCAGCAGCTTAACGTTGGGGTACGGGAATCAGCCCCAGCATTTT. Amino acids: CASSLTLGYGNQPQHF. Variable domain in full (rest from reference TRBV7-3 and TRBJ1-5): GAGVSQTPSNKVTEKGKYVELRCDPISGHTALYWYRQSLGQGPEFLIYFQGTGAADDSGLPNDRFFAVRPEGSVSTLKIQRTERGDSAVYLCASSLTLGYGNQPQHFGDGTRLSIL.

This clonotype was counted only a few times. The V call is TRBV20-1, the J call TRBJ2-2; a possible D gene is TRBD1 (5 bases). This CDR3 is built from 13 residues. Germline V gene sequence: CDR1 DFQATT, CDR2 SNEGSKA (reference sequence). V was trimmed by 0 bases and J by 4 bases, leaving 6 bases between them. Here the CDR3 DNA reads TGCAGTGCTAGAGAGACAGCCACCGGGGAGCTGTTTTTT. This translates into CSARETATGELFF.

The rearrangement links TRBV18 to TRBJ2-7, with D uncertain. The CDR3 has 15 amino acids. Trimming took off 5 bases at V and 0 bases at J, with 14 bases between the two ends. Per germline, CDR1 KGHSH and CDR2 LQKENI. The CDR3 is CASSIISGASYEQYF. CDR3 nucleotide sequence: TGTGCCAGCTCAATAATATCCGGAGCCTCCTACGAGCAGTACTTC.

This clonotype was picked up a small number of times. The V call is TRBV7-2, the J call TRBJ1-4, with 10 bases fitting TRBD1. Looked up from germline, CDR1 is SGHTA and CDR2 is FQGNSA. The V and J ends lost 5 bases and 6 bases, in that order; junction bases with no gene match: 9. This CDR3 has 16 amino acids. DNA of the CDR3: TGTGCCAGCAGCCGAGAACCCGGGACAGGGGATGAAAAACTGTTTTTT. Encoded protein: CASSREPGTGDEKLFF.

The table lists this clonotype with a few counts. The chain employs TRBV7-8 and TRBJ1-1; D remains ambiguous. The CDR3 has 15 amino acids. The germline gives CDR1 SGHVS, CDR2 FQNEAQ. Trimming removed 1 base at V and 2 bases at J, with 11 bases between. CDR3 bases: TGTGCCAGCAGCTTAGAGGTTGGCAGTAACACTGAAGCTTTCTTT. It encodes CASSLEVGSNTEAFF.

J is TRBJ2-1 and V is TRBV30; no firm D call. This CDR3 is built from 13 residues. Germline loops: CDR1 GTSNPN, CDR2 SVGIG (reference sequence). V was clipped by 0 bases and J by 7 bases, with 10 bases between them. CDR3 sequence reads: CAWSVLNGNEQFF. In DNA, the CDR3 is TGTGCCTGGAGTGTACTGAATGGGAATGAGCAGTTCTTC.

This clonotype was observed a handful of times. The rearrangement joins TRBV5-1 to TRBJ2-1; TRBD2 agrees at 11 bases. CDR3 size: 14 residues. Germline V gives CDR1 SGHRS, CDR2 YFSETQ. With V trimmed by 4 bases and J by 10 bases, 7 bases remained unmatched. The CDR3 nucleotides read TGCGCCAGCAGCCGAGGGACTAGCGGAGTAGAGCAGTTCTTC. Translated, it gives CASSRGTSGVEQFF.

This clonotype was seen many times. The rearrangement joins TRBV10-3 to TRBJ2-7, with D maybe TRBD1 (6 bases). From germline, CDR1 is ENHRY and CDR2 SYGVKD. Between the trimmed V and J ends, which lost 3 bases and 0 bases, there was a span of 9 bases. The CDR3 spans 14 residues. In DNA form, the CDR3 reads TGTGCCATCAGTGACAGGGGAGCCTCCTACGAGCAGTACTTC. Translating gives CAISDRGASYEQYF.